What follows are 22 T cell receptor beta chains derived from one specimen sequenced in a study of T cell repertoires in cytomegalovirus infection. TCRdb used MiXCR to reprocess the reads, holding one entry per CDR3 protein. Here the sample spans a few hundred thousand distinct CDR3 sequences, approximately 25% being singletons. The specimen sequenced was PBMCs. The receptors come from a human donor in good health (CMV status not recorded). Some clones in this sample may be carry-over from other donors' samples.

The chain joins TRBV7-2 to TRBJ2-3, with TRBD2 identical over 9 bases. Germline V gene sequence: CDR1 SGHTA, CDR2 FQGNSA. The CDR3 is made up of 16 amino acids. Trimming removed 3 bases from V and 3 bases from J; junction bases left unmatched: 7. The CDR3 is CASSLSSGIRTDTQYF. CDR3 nucleotide sequence: TGTGCCAGCAGCTTGTCTAGCGGGATACGGACAGATACGCAGTATTTT.

J is TRBJ2-2 and V is TRBV20-1; D is possibly TRBD2 (5 bases). Trimming cost V 1 base and J 1 base, with 13 bases left between them. There are 16 residues in the CDR3. Germline assignment: CDR1 DFQATT and CDR2 SNEGSKA (reference sequence). The CDR3 coding sequence is TGCAGTGCTAGAGCGGTTTCGGCGGGGAACACCGGGGAGCTGTTTTTT. Translation gives CSARAVSAGNTGELFF.

This clonotype was seen only a few times. This chain connects TRBV5-6 to TRBJ2-7; 8 nucleotides line up with TRBD2. The CDR3 runs to 15 residues. Germline lookup yields CDR1 SGHDT and CDR2 YYEEEE. The junction had 7 bases not matched to a gene; V was cut back by 5 bases and J by 0 bases. CDR3 DNA sequence: TGTGCCAGCAGATTACTAGCGGCTGTCTCCTACGAGCAGTACGTC. Encoded protein: CASRLLAAVSYEQYV.

The V call is TRBV28, the J call TRBJ2-3; 10 bases are shared with TRBD1. V shed 3 bases and J 0 bases; nucleotides not matched to a gene: 15. The CDR3 is 20 residues long. Germline V gene sequence: CDR1 MDHEN, CDR2 SYDVKM. CDR3 region: CASSFPSGTGVSTSTDTQYF. The CDR3 DNA reads as TGTGCCAGCAGTTTTCCTTCCGGGACAGGGGTATCAACTAGCACAGATACGCAGTATTTT.

V and J are TRBV19 and TRBJ2-3, with TRBD2 as a possible D gene (6 bases). Germline lookup yields CDR1 LNHDA and CDR2 SQIVND (reference sequence). There are 14 residues in the CDR3. The germline V and J ends were trimmed by 5 bases and 7 bases, with 16 bases remaining between them. CDR3 sequence reads: CASSSGSGAHTQYF. Here the CDR3 DNA reads TGTGCCAGTAGTTCGGGTAGCGGAGCACATACGCAGTATTTT.

This clonotype was recorded many times. The genes are TRBV7-2 and TRBJ1-1, with 9 bases aligning to TRBD1. CDR3 length: 15 residues. CDR1 and CDR2 (germline): SGHTA, FQGNSA. The trim removed 1 base at V and 0 bases at J, leaving 0 bases unmatched. This CDR3 is CASSLGDRVNTEAFF. In DNA form, the CDR3 reads TGTGCCAGCAGCTTAGGGGACAGGGTGAACACTGAAGCTTTCTTT.

This clonotype was seen a single time. The chain links TRBV7-2 to TRBJ2-5; 7 nucleotides match TRBD1. The CDR3 spans 14 residues. Unmatched junction bases numbered 8, after V lost 4 bases and J lost 6 bases. The germline V gene has CDR1 SGHTA and CDR2 FQGNSA. DNA of the CDR3: TGTGCCAGCAGCTCGCACAGGGGTATGCAGACCCAGTACTTC. Amino acids: CASSSHRGMQTQYF.

This chain links TRBV5-1 with TRBJ2-1, with D possibly TRBD2 on 6 matching bases. Per germline, CDR1 SGHRS and CDR2 YFSETQ. Trimming left V 4 bases short and J 12 bases short, with 17 bases between. This CDR3 is built from 13 residues. Here the CDR3 DNA reads TGCGCCAGCAGCAATCCATCTAGCGAAGTGCAGTTCTTC. Encoded protein: CASSNPSSEVQFF.

The rearrangement uses TRBV28 and TRBJ1-2, with D unresolved. V was trimmed by 4 bases and J by 7 bases, leaving 13 bases between them. CDR1 is MDHEN, CDR2 SYDVKM, per germline. The CDR3 has 13 residues. CDR3 nucleotide sequence: TGTGCCAGCAGTTCGTCTAGTAGGACTGGCTACACCTTC. It translates to CASSSSSRTGYTF.

The rearrangement uses TRBV11-3 and TRBJ2-1; 7 bases are shared with TRBD2. Per the germline V gene, CDR1 is SGHNT and CDR2 is YENEEA. The CDR3 has 16 residues. Trimming took 5 bases from V and 8 from J; bases not matched to a gene: 15. The DNA of the CDR3 is TGTGCCAGCAGCCCGGCCCGGACTAGAGGTTTCCATGAGCAGTTCTTC. It codes for CASSPARTRGFHEQFF.

The chain carries TRBV5-1 and TRBJ2-3; possibly TRBD2 for D (5 bases). The V gene lost 4 bases and the J gene lost 4 bases, with 16 bases spanning the gap. Germline V gives CDR1 SGHRS, CDR2 YFSETQ. The length of the CDR3 is 15 residues. The CDR3 bases are TGCGCCAGCAGCGATACGGACTTCGTGGCAGATACGCAGTATTTT. Its translation: CASSDTDFVADTQYF.

This clonotype was counted a few times. V and J are TRBV4-1 and TRBJ2-1; 12 positions agree with TRBD2. The CDR3 is 19 amino acids. The germline gives CDR1 MGHRA, CDR2 YSYEKL. Trimming cost V 0 bases and J 7 bases; bases outside gene matches: 13. CDR3 region: CASSQEEASGRAYENEQFF. In DNA form, the CDR3 reads TGCGCCAGCAGCCAAGAGGAGGCTAGCGGGAGGGCCTATGAGAATGAGCAGTTCTTC.

V and J are TRBV7-2 and TRBJ2-7; 7 bases are a match to TRBD2. Trimming took 4 bases from V and 5 from J; bases not matched to a gene: 5. The CDR3 runs 13 residues. Germline loops: CDR1 SGHTA, CDR2 FQGNSA. The CDR3 bases are TGTGCCAGCAGCTATGGGGGGGGGGACGAGCAGTACGTC. Protein: CASSYGGGDEQYV.

This clonotype was seen a few times. V gene TRBV7-6 combines with J gene TRBJ2-3; 8 nucleotides match TRBD2. This CDR3 comprises 18 residues. Germline CDR1 reads SGHVS; CDR2 reads FNYEAQ. Trimming removed 1 base from V and 5 bases from J; junction bases left unmatched: 14. In DNA, the CDR3 is TGTGCCAGCAGCTTAGGCGGGAGGCCGGTAATTTTCGTAGATACGCAGTATTTT. Residues: CASSLGGRPVIFVDTQYF.

This clonotype was counted between two and nine times. Written as DNA, the CDR3 is TGTGCCAGTAGTCGGGACAGGCGGATGGCGGAAAAACTGTTTTTT. The encoded protein is CASSRDRRMAEKLFF. The chain is built from TRBV19 and TRBJ1-4; 8 positions match TRBD1. Germline V lookup: CDR1 LNHDA, CDR2 SQIVND (reference sequence). The V and J ends lost 5 bases and 8 bases, in that order; junction bases with no gene match: 10. The CDR3 loop spans 15 amino acids.

The chain recombines TRBV5-4 with TRBJ1-2, with no clear D. Germline-derived CDR1 and CDR2 are SGHNT and YYREEE (reference sequence). V dropped 4 bases and J dropped 6 bases, with 13 bases sitting between them. The CDR3 totals 13 residues. The CDR3 nucleotides read TGTGCCAGCAGCCCTATTCAAGAGAATGGCTACACCTTC. This translates into CASSPIQENGYTF.

The chain joins TRBV7-9 to TRBJ2-3; 11 bases are shared with TRBD2. V shed 8 bases, J shed 5 bases, and the junction held 6 bases outside the gene matches. CDR1 SEHNR and CDR2 FQNEAQ come from the germline V gene (reference sequence). The CDR3 runs to 14 residues. The CDR3 nucleotides read TGTGCCAGCGAAACTAGCGGGAGAGGAGATACGCAGTATTTT. Translating it yields CASETSGRGDTQYF.

This clonotype has a handful of counts. The rearrangement uses TRBV6-1 and TRBJ2-3; 12 bases match TRBD2. The CDR3 totals 16 residues. Trimming at V came to 6 bases and at J to 3 bases, leaving 7 bases not matched to a gene. The V gene's germline CDR1 is MNHNS and CDR2 SASEGT. CDR3 sequence (DNA): TGTGCCAGCAGACGGACTAGCGGGATAGGAACAGATACGCAGTATTTT. Its protein is CASRRTSGIGTDTQYF.

The rearrangement uses TRBV7-2 and TRBJ2-6; no definite D call. This CDR3 is 13 amino acids long. Germline CDR1 and CDR2: SGHTA and FQGNSA. V lost 8 bases to trimming and J lost 3 bases, with 8 bases between them. CDR3 protein: CASGVSGANVLTF. CDR3 bases: TGTGCCAGCGGGGTGAGTGGGGCCAACGTCCTGACTTTC.

The sample holds a few counts of this clonotype. The V call is TRBV20-1, the J call TRBJ2-5, with D hard to call. This CDR3 comprises 12 residues. CDR1 DFQATT and CDR2 SNEGSKA come from the germline V gene (reference sequence). V dropped 0 bases and J dropped 5 bases, with 7 bases sitting between them. In DNA form, the CDR3 reads TGCAGTGCTAGAGATCCCGGGGAGACCCAGTACTTC. This codes for CSARDPGETQYF.

The rearrangement uses TRBV28 and TRBJ1-3; D is undetermined. V was cut by 6 bases and J by 0 bases, with 15 bases left in between. CDR1 is MDHEN, CDR2 SYDVKM, per germline. The CDR3 sequence is 16 residues long. The CDR3 DNA is TGTGCCAGCAGCCGCGGCGGAGGGAACTCTGGAAACACCATATATTTT. Its protein is CASSRGGGNSGNTIYF.

This rearrangement joins TRBV27 to TRBJ1-2; 7 nucleotides agree with TRBD1. This CDR3 contains 15 residues. Germline values: CDR1 MNHEY, CDR2 SMNVEV (reference sequence). The ends lost 6 bases at V and 3 bases at J; junction bases unmatched: 10. CDR3 nucleotides: TGTGCCAGCAGCTTTATTGGACAGGAGGACTATGGCTACACCTTC. This sequence encodes CASSFIGQEDYGYTF.